These 9 T cell receptor beta chains share one sample of origin, sequenced in a study of a mutant IDH1 vaccine in newly diagnosed glioma. Time point described: week 23, last vaccination. What each vaccine dose contained was 300 ug of mutant IDH1 20-mer peptide, accompanied by topical imiquimod. Their cognate antigens are unknown. Assay used: immunoSEQ multiplex PCR; TCRdb lists only in-frame clones, some missing. The sample holds around 34,000 clones, 81% seen once. The sequenced sample was PBMCs, obtained from a glioma patient whose treatment included an IDH1 peptide vaccine. These receptors originate from a man aged 40-50 years with glioma.

This chain uses TRBV19 with TRBJ1-5; D is ambiguous. The CDR3 loop spans 16 amino acids. Germline CDR1 and CDR2: LNHDA and SQIVND (reference sequence). Trimming shortened V by 2 bases and J by 0 bases, and 11 bases separated the two germline ends. The CDR3 here is CASSIPLSTSNQPQHF. CDR3 nucleotides: TGTGCCAGTAGTATACCGCTCAGTACTAGCAATCAGCCCCAGCATTTT.

The chain combines TRBV7-9 with TRBJ1-1; TRBD1 aligns across 7 bases. CDR3 length: 16 amino acids. J gave up 2 bases and V 1 base, and 7 bases lay outside the gene matches. Germline-derived CDR1 and CDR2 are SEHNR and FQNEAQ (reference sequence). CDR3 region: CASSLVEGQPNTEAFF. In DNA form, the CDR3 reads TGTGCCAGCAGCTTAGTAGAGGGACAGCCAAACACTGAAGCTTTCTTT.

The chain uses TRBV7-2 and TRBJ2-7; 8 bases agree with TRBD2. With V trimmed by 5 bases and J by 6 bases, 9 bases remained unmatched. The germline CDR1 and CDR2 sequences are SGHTA and FQGNSA. The CDR3 consists of 14 residues. The CDR3 DNA reads as TGTGCCAGCAGCGAGGGCGGGAGGTTCGGCGAGCAGTACTTC. This gives the protein CASSEGGRFGEQYF.

This sequence joins TRBV19 and TRBJ2-7; TRBD1 aligns across 9 bases. Unmatched junction bases numbered 5, after V lost 5 bases and J lost 6 bases. The CDR3 is 13 amino acids. The germline gives CDR1 LNHDA, CDR2 SQIVND (reference sequence). CDR3 sequence: CASSARDRAEQYF. DNA for the CDR3: TGTGCCAGTAGTGCCCGGGACAGGGCCGAGCAGTACTTC.

Of note for this clone: Other DNA sequences of this sample code for an identical CDR3. The rearrangement links TRBV6-1 to TRBJ1-5, with D tentatively TRBD1 (5 bases). The CDR3 is 13 residues long. Per the germline V gene, CDR1 is MNHNS and CDR2 is SASEGT. The germline V and J ends were trimmed by 7 bases and 1 base, with 8 bases remaining between them. For the CDR3, the DNA is TGTGCCAGCAATGACAGAAGCAATCAGCCCCAGCATTTT. This sequence encodes CASNDRSNQPQHF.

The chain employs TRBV4-3 and TRBJ2-7; possible D gene TRBD1, 6 bases. This CDR3 has 14 amino acids. From germline, CDR1 is LGHNA and CDR2 YSLEER. Trimming left V 0 bases short and J 6 bases short, with 12 bases between. CDR3 bases: TGCGCCAGCAGCCAAGATACAGGGTTATTCGAGCAGTACTTC. This encodes CASSQDTGLFEQYF.

This clone was observed a handful of times. The rearrangement links TRBV11-3 to TRBJ2-3; D is unresolved. Trimming cost V 5 bases and J 2 bases, with 5 bases left between them. The CDR3 sequence is 12 residues long. The V gene's germline CDR1 is SGHNT and CDR2 YENEEA. CDR3 bases: TGTGCCAGCAGCATCCACACAGATACGCAGTATTTT. Its protein product is CASSIHTDTQYF.

The chain combines TRBV7-9 with TRBJ1-6, with D tentatively TRBD1 (6 bases). Trimming shortened V by 9 bases and J by 7 bases, and 16 bases separated the two germline ends. CDR1 SEHNR and CDR2 FQNEAQ come from the germline V gene (reference sequence). The CDR3 totals 14 residues. The CDR3 region is CASSGGRGNSPLHF. The CDR3 nucleotides are TGTGCCAGTAGCGGGGGGCGCGGAAATTCACCCCTCCACTTT.

The gene calls are TRBV4-2 and TRBJ2-2; D possibly matches TRBD1 or TRBD2 (5 bases each). V was trimmed by 0 bases and J by 4 bases, leaving 12 bases between them. CDR3 length: 16 residues. Germline V gene data show CDR1 as LGHNA and CDR2 as YNFKEQ. This CDR3 is CASSQDSRAGTGELFF. CDR3 sequence (DNA): TGTGCCAGCAGCCAAGATAGCAGGGCGGGCACCGGGGAGCTGTTTTTT.